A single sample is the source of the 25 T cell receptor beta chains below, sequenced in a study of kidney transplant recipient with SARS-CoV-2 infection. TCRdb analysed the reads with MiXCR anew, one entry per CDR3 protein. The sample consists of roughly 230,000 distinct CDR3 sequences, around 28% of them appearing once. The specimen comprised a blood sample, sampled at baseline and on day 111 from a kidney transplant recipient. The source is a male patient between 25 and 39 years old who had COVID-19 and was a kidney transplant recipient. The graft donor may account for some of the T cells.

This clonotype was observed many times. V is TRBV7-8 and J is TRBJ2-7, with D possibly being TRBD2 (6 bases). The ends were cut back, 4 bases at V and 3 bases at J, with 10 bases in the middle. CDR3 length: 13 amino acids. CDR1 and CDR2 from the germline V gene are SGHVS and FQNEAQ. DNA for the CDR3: TGTGCCAGCAGCTCAGTCGGGAGCTACGAGCAGTACTTC. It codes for CASSSVGSYEQYF.

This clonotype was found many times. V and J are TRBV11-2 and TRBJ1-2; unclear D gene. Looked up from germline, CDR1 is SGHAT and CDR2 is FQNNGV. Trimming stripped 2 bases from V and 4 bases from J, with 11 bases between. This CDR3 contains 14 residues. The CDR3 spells CASSLTSGVYGYTF. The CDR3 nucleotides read TGTGCCAGCAGCTTAACATCCGGGGTCTATGGCTACACCTTC.

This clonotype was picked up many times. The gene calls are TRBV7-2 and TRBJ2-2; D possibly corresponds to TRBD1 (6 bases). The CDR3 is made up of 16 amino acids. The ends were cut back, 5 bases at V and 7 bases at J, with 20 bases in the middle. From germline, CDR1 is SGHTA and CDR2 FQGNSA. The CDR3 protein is CASSNAGGVVIGELFF. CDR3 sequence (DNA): TGTGCCAGCAGCAACGCTGGGGGCGTCGTTATCGGGGAGCTGTTTTTT.

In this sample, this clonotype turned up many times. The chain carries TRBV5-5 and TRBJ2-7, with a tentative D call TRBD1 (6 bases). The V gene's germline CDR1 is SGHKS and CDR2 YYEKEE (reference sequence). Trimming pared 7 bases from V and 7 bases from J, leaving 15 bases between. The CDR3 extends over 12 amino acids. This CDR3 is CASGRTGSEQYF. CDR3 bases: TGTGCCAGCGGTCGAACAGGGTCGGAGCAGTACTTC.

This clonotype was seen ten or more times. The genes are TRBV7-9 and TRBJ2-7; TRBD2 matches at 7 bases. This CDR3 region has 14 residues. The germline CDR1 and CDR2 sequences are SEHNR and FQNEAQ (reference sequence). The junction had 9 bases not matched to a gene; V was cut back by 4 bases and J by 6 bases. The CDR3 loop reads CASSYTAPGGEQYF. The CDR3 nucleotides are TGTGCCAGCAGCTACACCGCCCCGGGGGGCGAGCAGTACTTC. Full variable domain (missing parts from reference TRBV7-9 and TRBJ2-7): DTGVSQNPRHKITKRGQNVTFRCDPISEHNRLYWYRQTLGQGPEFLTYFQNEAQLEKSRLLSDRFSAERPKGSFSTLEIQRTEQGDSAMYLCASSYTAPGGEQYFGPGTRLTVT.

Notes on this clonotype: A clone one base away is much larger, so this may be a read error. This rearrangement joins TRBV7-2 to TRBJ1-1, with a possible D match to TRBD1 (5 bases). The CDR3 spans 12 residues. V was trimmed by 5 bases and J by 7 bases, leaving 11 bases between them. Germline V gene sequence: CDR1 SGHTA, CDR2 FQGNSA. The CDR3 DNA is TGTGCCAGCAGCCGTACGGGGGATGAAGCTTTCTTT. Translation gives CASSRTGDEAFF.

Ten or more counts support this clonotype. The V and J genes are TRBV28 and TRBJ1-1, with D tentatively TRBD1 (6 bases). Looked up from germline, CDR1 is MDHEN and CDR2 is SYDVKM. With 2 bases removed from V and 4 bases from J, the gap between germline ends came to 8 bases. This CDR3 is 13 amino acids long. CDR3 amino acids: CASSLQGSTEAFF. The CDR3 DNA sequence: TGTGCCAGCAGTTTACAGGGGAGCACTGAAGCTTTCTTT. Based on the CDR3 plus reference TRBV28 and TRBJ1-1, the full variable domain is DVKVTQSSRYLVKRTGEKVFLECVQDMDHENMFWYRQDPGLGLRLIYFSYDVKMKEKGDIPEGYSVSREKKERFSLILESASTNQTSMYLCASSLQGSTEAFFGQGTRLTVV.

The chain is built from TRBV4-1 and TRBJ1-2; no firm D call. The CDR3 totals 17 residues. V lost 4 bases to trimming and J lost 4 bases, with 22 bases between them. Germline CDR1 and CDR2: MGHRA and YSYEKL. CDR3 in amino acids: CASSLLSKNRKTYGYTF. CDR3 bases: TGCGCCAGCAGCCTTCTAAGCAAGAACCGAAAGACCTATGGCTACACCTTC.

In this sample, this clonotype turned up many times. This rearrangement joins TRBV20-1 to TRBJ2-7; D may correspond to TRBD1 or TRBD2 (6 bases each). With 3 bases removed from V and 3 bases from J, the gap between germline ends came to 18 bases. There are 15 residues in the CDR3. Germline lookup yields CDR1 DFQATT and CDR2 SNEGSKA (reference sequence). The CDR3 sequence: CSARGGGTRSYEQYF. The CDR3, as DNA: TGCAGTGCTAGGGGAGGAGGGACACGGAGCTACGAGCAGTACTTC.

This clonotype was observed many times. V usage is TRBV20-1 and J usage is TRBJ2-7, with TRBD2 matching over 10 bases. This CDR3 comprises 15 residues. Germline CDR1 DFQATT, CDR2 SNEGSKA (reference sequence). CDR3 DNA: TGCAGCGGTTCGCTGCCTAGCGGGAGATCTGACGAGCAGTACTTC. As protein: CSGSLPSGRSDEQYF.

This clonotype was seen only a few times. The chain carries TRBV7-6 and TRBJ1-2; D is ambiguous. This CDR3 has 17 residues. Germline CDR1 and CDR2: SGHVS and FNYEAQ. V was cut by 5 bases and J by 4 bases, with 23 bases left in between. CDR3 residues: CASSRRYESRKTYGYTF. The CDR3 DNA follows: TGTGCCAGCAGCCGACGCTATGAATCTCGAAAGACCTATGGCTACACCTTC.

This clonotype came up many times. DNA of the CDR3: TGTGCCAGCAGCCAAGGGAACTACAGAAACACTGAAGCTTTCTTT. It translates to CASSQGNYRNTEAFF. V gene TRBV3-1 combines with J gene TRBJ1-1, with D uncertain. Per germline, CDR1 LGHDT and CDR2 YNNKEL (reference sequence). V lost 1 base, J lost 2 bases, and 11 bases lay in between. The CDR3 is 15 amino acids.

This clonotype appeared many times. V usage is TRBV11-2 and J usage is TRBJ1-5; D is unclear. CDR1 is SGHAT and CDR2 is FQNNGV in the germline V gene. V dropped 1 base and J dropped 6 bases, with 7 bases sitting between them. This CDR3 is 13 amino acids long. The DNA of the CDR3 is TGTGCCAGCAGCTTAGGAGTTGGTCAGCCCCAGCATTTT. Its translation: CASSLGVGQPQHF.

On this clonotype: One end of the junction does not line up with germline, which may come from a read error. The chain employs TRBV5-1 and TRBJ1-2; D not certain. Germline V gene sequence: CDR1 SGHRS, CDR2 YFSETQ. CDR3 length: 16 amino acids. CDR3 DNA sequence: TGCGCCAGCTGCTTCGAATCGGTTCGAAAGACCTATGGCTACACCTTC. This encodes CASCFESVRKTYGYTF. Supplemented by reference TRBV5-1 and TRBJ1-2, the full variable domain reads KAGVTQTPRYLIKTRGQQVTLSCSPISGHRSVSWYQQTPGQGLQFLFEYFSETQRNKGNFPGRFSGRQFSNSRSEMNVSTLELGDSALYLCASCFESVRKTYGYTFGSGTRLTVV.

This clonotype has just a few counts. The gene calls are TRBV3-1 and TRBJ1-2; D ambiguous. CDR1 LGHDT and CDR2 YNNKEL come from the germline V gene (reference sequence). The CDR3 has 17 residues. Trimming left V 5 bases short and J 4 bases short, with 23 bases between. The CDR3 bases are TGTGCCAGCAGCTGTATGCACACCCTTCGAAAGACCTATGGCTACACCTTC. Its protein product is CASSCMHTLRKTYGYTF.

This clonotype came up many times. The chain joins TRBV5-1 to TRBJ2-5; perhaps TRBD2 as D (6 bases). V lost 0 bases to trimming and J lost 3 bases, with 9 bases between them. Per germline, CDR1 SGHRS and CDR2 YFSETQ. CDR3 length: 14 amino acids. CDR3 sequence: CASSLAEREETQYF. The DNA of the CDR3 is TGCGCCAGCAGCTTGGCCGAGCGGGAAGAGACCCAGTACTTC.

Here the CDR3 DNA reads TGTGCCAGCAGCGTTTATCTGGTCGTTAGAAAGGCCTATGGCTACACCTTC. Translation: CASSVYLVVRKAYGYTF. The chain has TRBV16 and TRBJ2-7, with D unclear. The tail of the sequence fits TRBJ1-2 better, so the J call may be wrong. The CDR3 has 17 amino acids. Germline-derived CDR1 and CDR2 are KGHSY and FQNENV.

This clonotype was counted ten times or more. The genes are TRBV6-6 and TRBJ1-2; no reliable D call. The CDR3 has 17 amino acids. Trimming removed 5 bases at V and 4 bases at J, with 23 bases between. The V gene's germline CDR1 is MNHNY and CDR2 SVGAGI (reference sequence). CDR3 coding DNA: TGTGCCAGCAGTCTCTCCTCAGGTGGGAGAAAGACCTATGGCTACACCTTC. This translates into CASSLSSGGRKTYGYTF.

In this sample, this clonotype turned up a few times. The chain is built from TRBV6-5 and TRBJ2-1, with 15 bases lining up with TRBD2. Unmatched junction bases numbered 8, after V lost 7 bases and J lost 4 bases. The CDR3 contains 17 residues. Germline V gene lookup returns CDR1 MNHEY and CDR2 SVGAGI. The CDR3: CASTLSGLAGGYNEQFF. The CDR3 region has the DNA TGTGCCAGCACCCTCTCGGGACTAGCGGGGGGTTACAATGAGCAGTTCTTC.

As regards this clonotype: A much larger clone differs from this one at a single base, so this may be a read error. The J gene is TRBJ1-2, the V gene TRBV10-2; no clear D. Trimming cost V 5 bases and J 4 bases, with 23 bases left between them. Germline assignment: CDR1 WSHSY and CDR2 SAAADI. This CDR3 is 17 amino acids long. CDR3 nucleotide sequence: TGCGCCAGCAGTTTTGAGCGCACTTCTGGAAAGACCTATGGCTACACCTTC. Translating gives CASSFERTSGKTYGYTF.

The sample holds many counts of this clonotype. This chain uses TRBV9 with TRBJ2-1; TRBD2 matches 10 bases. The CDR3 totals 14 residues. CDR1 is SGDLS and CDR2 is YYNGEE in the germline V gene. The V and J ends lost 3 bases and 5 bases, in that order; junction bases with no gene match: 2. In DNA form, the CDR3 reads TGTGCCAGCAGCGCTAGCGGGGGTCACAATGAGCAGTTCTTC. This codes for CASSASGGHNEQFF.

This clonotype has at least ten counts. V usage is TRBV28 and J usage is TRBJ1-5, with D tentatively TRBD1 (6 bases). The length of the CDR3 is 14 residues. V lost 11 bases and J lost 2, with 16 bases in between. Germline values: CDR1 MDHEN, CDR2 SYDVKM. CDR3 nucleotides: TGTGCCGCCCAAGGGGGAGGGGGCAATCAGCCCCAGCATTTT. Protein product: CAAQGGGGNQPQHF. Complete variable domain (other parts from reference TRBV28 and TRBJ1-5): DVKVTQSSRYLVKRTGEKVFLECVQDMDHENMFWYRQDPGLGLRLIYFSYDVKMKEKGDIPEGYSVSREKKERFSLILESASTNQTSMYLCAAQGGGGNQPQHFGDGTRLSIL.

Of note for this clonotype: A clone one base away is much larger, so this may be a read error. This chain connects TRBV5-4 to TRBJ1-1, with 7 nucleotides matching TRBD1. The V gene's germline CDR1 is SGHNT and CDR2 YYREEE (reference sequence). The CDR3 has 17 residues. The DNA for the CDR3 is TGTGCCAACAGCTTGGGTGGAGGGGGACAGCGCACAACCGAAGCTTTCTTT. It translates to CANSLGGGGQRTTEAFF.

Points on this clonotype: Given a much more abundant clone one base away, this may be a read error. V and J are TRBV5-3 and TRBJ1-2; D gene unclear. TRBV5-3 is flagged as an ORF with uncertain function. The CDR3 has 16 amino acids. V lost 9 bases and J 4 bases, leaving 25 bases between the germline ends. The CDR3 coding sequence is TGTGCCAAAGAAGGTGCAGTGGTGAGAAAGACCTATGGCTACACCTTC. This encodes CAKEGAVVRKTYGYTF.

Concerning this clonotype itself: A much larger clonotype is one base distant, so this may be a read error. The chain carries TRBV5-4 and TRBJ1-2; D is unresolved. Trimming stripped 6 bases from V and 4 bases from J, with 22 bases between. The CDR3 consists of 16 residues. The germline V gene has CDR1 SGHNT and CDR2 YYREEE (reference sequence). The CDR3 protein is CASKEYVPGKTYGYTF. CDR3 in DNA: TGTGCCAGCAAAGAATACGTACCAGGAAAGACCTATGGCTACACCTTC.